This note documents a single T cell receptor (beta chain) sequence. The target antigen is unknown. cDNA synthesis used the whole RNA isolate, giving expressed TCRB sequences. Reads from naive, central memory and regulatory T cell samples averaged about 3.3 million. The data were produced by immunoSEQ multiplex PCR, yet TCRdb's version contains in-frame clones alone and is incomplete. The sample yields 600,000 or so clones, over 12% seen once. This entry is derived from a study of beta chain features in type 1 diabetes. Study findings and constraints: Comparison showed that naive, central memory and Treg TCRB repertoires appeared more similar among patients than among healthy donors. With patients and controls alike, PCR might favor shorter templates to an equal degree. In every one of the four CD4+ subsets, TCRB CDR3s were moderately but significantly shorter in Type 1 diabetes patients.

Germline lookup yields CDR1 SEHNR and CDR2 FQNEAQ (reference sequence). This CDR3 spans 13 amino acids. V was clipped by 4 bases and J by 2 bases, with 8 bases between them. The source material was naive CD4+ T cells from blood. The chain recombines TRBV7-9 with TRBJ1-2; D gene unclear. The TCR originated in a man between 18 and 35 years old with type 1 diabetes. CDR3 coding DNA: TGTGCCAGCAGCTATGGCCTGAACTATGGCTACACCTTC. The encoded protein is CASSYGLNYGYTF.